This is a list of T cell receptor beta chains from one sample in a study of siplizumab effects on memory and regulatory T cells. Libraries were prepared by immunoSEQ multiplex PCR; TCRdb keeps only in-frame clonotypes and omits some of them. This table holds some 97,000 clones, less than 95% found once. The sample comprised Tregs sorted from blood. These receptor sequences come from a human donor in good health. CDR3s include the opening cysteine and the closing phenylalanine or tryptophan. The D gene is left open where the match is weak. Size is stated for part of the rows, as once, few or many counts, or as a class when the clone is expanded.

>14|TRBV6-1|TRBD1|TRBJ2-7|-
CASSARDRAYEQYF
TGTGCCAGCAGTGCCCGGGACAGGGCTTACGAGCAGTACTTC
>15|TRBV7-9|-|TRBJ2-1|-
CASSLDLLLYNEQFF
TGTGCCAGCAGCTTAGACTTACTCCTATACAATGAGCAGTTCTTC
>14|TRBV5-1|-|TRBJ2-5|-
CASSLGEVLETQYF
TGCGCCAGCAGCTTGGGGGAGGTGTTAGAGACCCAGTACTTC
>14|TRBV14|-|TRBJ2-5|-
CASSQGTAGETQYF
TGTGCCAGCAGCCAAGGGACGGCGGGGGAGACCCAGTACTTC
>15|TRBV11-2|-|TRBJ1-1|-
CASSPRVVGDTEAFF
TGTGCCAGCAGCCCCCGAGTCGTGGGGGACACTGAAGCTTTCTTT
>13|TRBV10-1|-|TRBJ1-1|-
CASSAPGNTEAFF
TGCGCCAGCAGTGCCCCGGGGAACACTGAAGCTTTCTTT
>16|TRBV7-9|-|TRBJ2-1|-
CASSRKTSLSYNEQFF
TGTGCCAGCAGCCGGAAGACTAGTCTATCCTACAATGAGCAGTTCTTC
>14|TRBV30|-|TRBJ1-4|few
CAWSVAGAGEKLFF
TGTGCCTGGAGTGTGGCGGGAGCGGGAGAAAAACTGTTTTTT
>15|TRBV13|-|TRBJ1-1|-
CASSLGTHMNTEAFF
TGTGCCAGCAGCCTCGGGACTCACATGAACACTGAAGCTTTCTTT
>16|TRBV19|-|TRBJ2-2|once
CASLHYTGHSPGELFF
TGTGCCAGCCTCCATTATACAGGGCATAGCCCCGGGGAGCTGTTTTTT
>15|TRBV6-5|-|TRBJ1-5|-
CASSPRGLSNQPQHF
TGTGCCAGCAGCCCCCGGGGTCTTAGCAATCAGCCCCAGCATTTT
>16|TRBV7-9|TRBD1|TRBJ1-3|-
CASTSYGQGQGNTIYF
TGTGCCAGCACCTCCTACGGACAGGGCCAGGGAAACACCATATATTTT
>15|TRBV12-5|TRBD1|TRBJ1-1|-
CASGLAGTGRTEAFF
TGTGCTAGTGGTTTGGCAGGGACAGGGCGAACTGAAGCTTTCTTT
>14|TRBV25-1|TRBD1|TRBJ1-1|-
CASSPWDRGTEAFF
TGTGCCAGCAGTCCCTGGGACAGGGGCACTGAAGCTTTCTTT
>16|TRBV19|TRBD1|TRBJ2-3|-
CASSPSRDRNSDTQYF
TGTGCCAGTAGTCCCTCTAGGGACAGAAATTCCGATACGCAGTATTTT
>18|TRBV30|-|TRBJ1-2|once
CAWETQTLRIRGRGGYTF
TGTGCCTGGGAGACCCAAACCCTCCGAATTCGGGGACGAGGCGGCTACACCTTC
>13|TRBV15|-|TRBJ2-4|-
CATSRGGKNIQYF
TGTGCCACCAGCAGGGGCGGGAAAAACATTCAGTACTTC
>16|TRBV5-1|TRBD1|TRBJ2-4|-
CASSPRTGIAKNIQYF
TGCGCCAGCAGCCCTCGGACAGGGATAGCCAAAAACATTCAGTACTTC
>17|TRBV28|-|TRBJ1-5|-
CASSLGFVPGANQPQHF
TGTGCCAGCAGTTTAGGTTTTGTCCCAGGGGCCAATCAGCCCCAGCATTTT
>13|TRBV7-8|-|TRBJ1-2|-
CASSLSEYYGYTF
TGTGCCAGCAGCTTATCGGAATACTATGGCTACACCTTC
>14|TRBV28|-|TRBJ2-5|-
CASRSDWKQETQYF
TGTGCCAGCAGGTCGGACTGGAAGCAAGAGACCCAGTACTTC
>12|TRBV19|-|TRBJ1-3|-
CASISAGNTIYF
TGTGCCAGTATATCGGCCGGAAACACCATATATTTT